This T cell receptor beta chain originates from a study of shared clonotypes between healthy human individuals. Study summary: CD4 naive and CD4 memory each took three plates per donor, while CD8 naive took two and CD8 memory one.

Sequencing used immunoSEQ multiplex PCR; TCRdb keeps in-frame clones, though not all of them. The table lists about 2 million clones, roughly 94% of them singletons, with roughly 1.1% in the top ten. CDR1 is GTSNPN and CDR2 is SVGIG in the germline V gene (reference sequence). Trimming removed 0 bases from V and 3 bases from J; junction bases left unmatched: 6. The CDR3 runs to 15 residues. As defined, naive CD8 cells were CD45RO-negative and positively selected for CCR7, with terminally differentiated effector memory CD45RA+ cells excluded. Study-wide results and caveats: Generation probability values for non-shared clonotypes were lower than those for clonotypes shared by all four donors. The small donor group covered limited genetic and exposure diversity. Relative to memory subsets, naive subsets generally showed larger estimated richness.

This clone was picked up a small number of times. Its antigen remains unknown. Other DNA sequences within the sample encode an identical CDR3. The sample taken for sequencing was naive CD8+ T cells sorted from blood. The sequence was obtained from a man younger than 30 in good health. The rearrangement uses TRBV30 and TRBJ2-7, with 9 positions matching TRBD1. CDR3 residues: CAWSVPRTGVYEQYF. CDR3 nucleotides: TGTGCCTGGAGTGTACCTAGGACAGGGGTCTACGAGCAGTACTTC.